The source of this TCR beta chain is a study of tumor-infiltrating lymphocytes in primary liver carcinoma. About the study: Staging of the tumors gave T1-T3 N0M0, with widths of 4.2 to 10 cm. Whole-study findings and limits: Overlap between tumor regions exceeded overlap of tumor with adjacent tissue or blood.

Unsorted whole blood served as the source of blood RNA, and germline DNA was extracted as well. V was cut by 2 bases and J by 8 bases, with 9 bases left in between. This CDR3 region has 12 residues. Germline-derived CDR1 and CDR2 are MNHNY and SVGAGI (reference sequence). With 500 to 650 ng total RNA as template and a constant-region primer, TCR beta cDNA was made. The TCR beta library was amplified through three nested multiplex PCR rounds in a modified ARM-PCR procedure. PCR rounds one and two used TRBV1-TRBV30 forward primers with a C-beta reverse primer for 10 cycles each. One entry per CDR3 protein results from TCRdb running MiXCR on the multiplex PCR reads. Of 310,000 or so distinct CDR3 sequences in the sample, around three fifths were seen once. Worth noting for this clonotype: As yet, its antigen is unknown. It may be a read error: a sequence one base away is much more abundant.

The specimen sequenced was peripheral blood. The V gene is TRBV6-6, the J gene TRBJ1-2; no clear D. This sequence was found in a man aged 40-49 years with primary liver carcinoma and hepatitis B virus infection. For the CDR3, the DNA is TGTGCCAGCAGTTACAGTGACGGAGGCTACACCTTC. This codes for CASSYSDGGYTF.